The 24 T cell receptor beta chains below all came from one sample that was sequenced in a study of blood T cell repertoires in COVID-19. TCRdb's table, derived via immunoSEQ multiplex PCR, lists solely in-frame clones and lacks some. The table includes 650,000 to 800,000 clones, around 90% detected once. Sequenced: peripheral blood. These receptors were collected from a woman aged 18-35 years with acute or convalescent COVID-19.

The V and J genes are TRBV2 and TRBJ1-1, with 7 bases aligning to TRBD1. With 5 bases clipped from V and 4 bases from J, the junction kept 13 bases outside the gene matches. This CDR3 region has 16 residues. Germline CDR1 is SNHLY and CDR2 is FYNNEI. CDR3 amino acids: CASSPTQGMDSTEAFF. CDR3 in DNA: TGTGCCAGCAGTCCCACACAGGGGATGGATTCCACTGAAGCTTTCTTT.

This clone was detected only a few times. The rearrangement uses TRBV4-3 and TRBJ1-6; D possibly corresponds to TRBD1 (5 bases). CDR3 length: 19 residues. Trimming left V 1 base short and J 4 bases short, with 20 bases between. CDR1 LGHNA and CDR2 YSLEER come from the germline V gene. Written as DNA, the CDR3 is TGCGCCAGCAGCCAAGTCGGGCGAAGGAGGGGCGGATATAATTCACCCCTCCACTTT. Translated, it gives CASSQVGRRRGGYNSPLHF.

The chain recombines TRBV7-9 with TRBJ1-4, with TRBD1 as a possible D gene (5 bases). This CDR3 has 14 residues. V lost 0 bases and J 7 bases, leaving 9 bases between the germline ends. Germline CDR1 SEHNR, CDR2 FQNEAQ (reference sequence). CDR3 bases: TGTGCCAGCAGCTTAGCCGCCGGGGGTGAAAAACTGTTTTTT. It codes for CASSLAAGGEKLFF.

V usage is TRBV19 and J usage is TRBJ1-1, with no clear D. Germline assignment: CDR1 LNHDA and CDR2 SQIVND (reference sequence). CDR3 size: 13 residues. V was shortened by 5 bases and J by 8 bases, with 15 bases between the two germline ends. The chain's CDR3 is CASSGREGLEAFF. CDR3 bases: TGTGCCAGTAGTGGGAGGGAAGGTCTCGAAGCTTTCTTT. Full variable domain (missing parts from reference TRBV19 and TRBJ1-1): DGGITQSPKYLFRKEGQNVTLSCEQNLNHDAMYWYRQDPGQGLRLIYYSQIVNDFQKGDIAEGYSVSREKKESFPLTVTSAQKNPTAFYLCASSGREGLEAFFGQGTRLTVV.

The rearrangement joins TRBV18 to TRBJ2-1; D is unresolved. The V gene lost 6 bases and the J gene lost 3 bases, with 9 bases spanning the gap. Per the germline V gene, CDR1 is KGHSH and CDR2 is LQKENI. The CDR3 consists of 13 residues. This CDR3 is CASSTELYNEQFF. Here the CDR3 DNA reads TGTGCCAGCTCCACAGAGCTCTACAATGAGCAGTTCTTC. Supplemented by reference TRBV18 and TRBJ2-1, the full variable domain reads NAGVMQNPRHLVRRRGQEARLRCSPMKGHSHVYWYRQLPEEGLKFMVYLQKENIIDESGMPKERFSAEFPKEGPSILRIQQVVRGDSAAYFCASSTELYNEQFFGPGTRLTVL.

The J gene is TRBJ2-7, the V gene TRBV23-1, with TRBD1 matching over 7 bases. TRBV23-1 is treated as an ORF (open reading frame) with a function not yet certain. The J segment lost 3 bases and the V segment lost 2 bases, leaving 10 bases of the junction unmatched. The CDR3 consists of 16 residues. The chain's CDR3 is CASSQERGRRVYEQYF. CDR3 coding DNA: TGCGCCAGCAGTCAAGAGAGGGGGCGTAGGGTCTACGAGCAGTACTTC.

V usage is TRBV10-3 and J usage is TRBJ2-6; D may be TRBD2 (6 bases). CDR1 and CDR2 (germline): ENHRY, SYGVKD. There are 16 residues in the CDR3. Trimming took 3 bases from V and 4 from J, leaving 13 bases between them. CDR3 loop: CAISEGGLEGANVLTF. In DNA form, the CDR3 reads TGTGCCATCAGTGAAGGAGGGCTTGAGGGGGCCAACGTCCTGACTTTC.

The CDR3 DNA reads as TGTGCCAGCAGCGTTTGGAGCTACGAGCAGTACTTC. It encodes CASSVWSYEQYF. V and J are TRBV7-9 and TRBJ2-7; D unclear. Between the trimmed V and J ends, which lost 5 bases and 3 bases, there was a span of 8 bases. The CDR3 contains 12 residues. The germline gives CDR1 SEHNR, CDR2 FQNEAQ (reference sequence).

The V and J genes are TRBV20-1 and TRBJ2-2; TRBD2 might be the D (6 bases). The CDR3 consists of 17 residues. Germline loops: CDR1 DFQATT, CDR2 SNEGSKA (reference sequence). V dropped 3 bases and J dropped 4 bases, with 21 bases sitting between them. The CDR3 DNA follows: TGCAGTGCTAGTAGGGGATCAGTTGGGGGGTCCACCGGGGAGCTGTTTTTT. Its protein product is CSASRGSVGGSTGELFF.

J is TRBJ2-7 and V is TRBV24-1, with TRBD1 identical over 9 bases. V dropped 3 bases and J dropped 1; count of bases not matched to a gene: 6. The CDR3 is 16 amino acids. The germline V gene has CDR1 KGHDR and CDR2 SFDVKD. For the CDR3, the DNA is TGTGCCACCAGTGATAAGGGACAGGGAAGATCCTACGAGCAGTACTTC. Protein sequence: CATSDKGQGRSYEQYF.

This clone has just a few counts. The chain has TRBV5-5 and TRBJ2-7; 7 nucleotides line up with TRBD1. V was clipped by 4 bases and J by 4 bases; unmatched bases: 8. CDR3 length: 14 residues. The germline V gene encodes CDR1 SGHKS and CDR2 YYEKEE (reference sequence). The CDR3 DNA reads TGTGCCAGCAGCCCCCGGGACAGAGCGTACGAGCAGTACTTC. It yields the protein CASSPRDRAYEQYF.

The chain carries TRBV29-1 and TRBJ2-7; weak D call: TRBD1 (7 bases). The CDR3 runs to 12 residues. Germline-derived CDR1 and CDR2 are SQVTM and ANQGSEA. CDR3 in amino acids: CAGQLSSYEQYF. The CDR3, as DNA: TGCGCGGGACAGTTAAGCTCCTACGAGCAGTACTTC.

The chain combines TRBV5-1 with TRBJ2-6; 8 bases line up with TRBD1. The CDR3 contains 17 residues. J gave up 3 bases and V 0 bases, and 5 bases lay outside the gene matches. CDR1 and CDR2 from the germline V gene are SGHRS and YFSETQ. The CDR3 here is CASSLGQGLFGANVLTF. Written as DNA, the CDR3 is TGCGCCAGCAGCTTGGGACAGGGGCTCTTTGGGGCCAACGTCCTGACTTTC. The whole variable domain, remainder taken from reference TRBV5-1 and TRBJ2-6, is KAGVTQTPRYLIKTRGQQVTLSCSPISGHRSVSWYQQTPGQGLQFLFEYFSETQRNKGNFPGRFSGRQFSNSRSEMNVSTLELGDSALYLCASSLGQGLFGANVLTFGAGSRLTVL.

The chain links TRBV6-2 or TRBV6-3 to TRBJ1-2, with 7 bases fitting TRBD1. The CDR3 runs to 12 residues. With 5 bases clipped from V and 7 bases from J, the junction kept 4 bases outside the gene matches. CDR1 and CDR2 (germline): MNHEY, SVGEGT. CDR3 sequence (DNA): TGTGCCAGCAGTACCCACAGGGGTGGCTACACCTTC. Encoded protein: CASSTHRGGYTF.

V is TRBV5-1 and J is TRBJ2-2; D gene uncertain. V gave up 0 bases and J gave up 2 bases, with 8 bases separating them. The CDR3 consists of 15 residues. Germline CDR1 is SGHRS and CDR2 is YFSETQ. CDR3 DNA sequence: TGCGCCAGCAGCTTGGGCCAGACTAACACCGGGGAGCTGTTTTTT. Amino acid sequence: CASSLGQTNTGELFF.

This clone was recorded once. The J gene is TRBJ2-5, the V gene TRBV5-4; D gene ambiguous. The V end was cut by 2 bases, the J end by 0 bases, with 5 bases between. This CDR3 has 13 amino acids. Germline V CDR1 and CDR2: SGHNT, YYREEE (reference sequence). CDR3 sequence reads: CASSFEYQETQYF. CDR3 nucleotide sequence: TGTGCCAGCAGCTTTGAGTACCAAGAGACCCAGTACTTC.

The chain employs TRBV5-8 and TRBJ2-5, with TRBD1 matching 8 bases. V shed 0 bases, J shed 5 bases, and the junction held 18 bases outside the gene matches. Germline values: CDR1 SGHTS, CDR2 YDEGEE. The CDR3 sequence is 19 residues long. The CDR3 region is CASSLALGPGGAMRETQYF. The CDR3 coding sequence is TGTGCCAGCAGCTTGGCCTTGGGGCCAGGGGGCGCGATGAGGGAGACCCAGTACTTC.

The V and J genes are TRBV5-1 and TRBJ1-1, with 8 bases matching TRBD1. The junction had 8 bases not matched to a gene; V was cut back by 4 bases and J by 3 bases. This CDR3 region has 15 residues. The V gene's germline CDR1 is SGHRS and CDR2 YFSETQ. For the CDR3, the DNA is TGCGCCAGCAGCGTTAGAACAGGGGGTTACACTGAAGCTTTCTTT. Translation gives CASSVRTGGYTEAFF.

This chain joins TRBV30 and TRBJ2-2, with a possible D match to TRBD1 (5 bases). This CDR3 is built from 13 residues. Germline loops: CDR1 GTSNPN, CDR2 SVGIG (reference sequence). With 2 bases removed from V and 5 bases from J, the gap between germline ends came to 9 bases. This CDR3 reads CAWSYQGTGELFF. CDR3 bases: TGTGCCTGGAGTTACCAGGGTACCGGGGAGCTGTTTTTT.

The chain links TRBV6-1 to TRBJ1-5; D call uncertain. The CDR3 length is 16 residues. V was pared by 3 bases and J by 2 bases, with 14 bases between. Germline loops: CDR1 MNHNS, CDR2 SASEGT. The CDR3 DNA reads TGTGCCAGCAGTGATAGAAGGTCGGCGGGCAATCAGCCCCAGCATTTT. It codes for CASSDRRSAGNQPQHF.

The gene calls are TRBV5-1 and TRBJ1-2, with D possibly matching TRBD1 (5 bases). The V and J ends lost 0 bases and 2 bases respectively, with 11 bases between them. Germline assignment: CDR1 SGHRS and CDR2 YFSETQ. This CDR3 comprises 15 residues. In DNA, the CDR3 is TGCGCCAGCAGCTTGGAGACAGTAGGGAACTATGGCTACACCTTC. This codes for CASSLETVGNYGYTF.

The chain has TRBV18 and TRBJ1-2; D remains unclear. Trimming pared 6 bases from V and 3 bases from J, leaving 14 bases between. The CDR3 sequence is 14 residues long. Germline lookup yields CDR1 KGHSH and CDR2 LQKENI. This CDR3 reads CASSPVNNDYGYTF. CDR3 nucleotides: TGTGCCAGCTCTCCTGTAAACAATGACTATGGCTACACCTTC.

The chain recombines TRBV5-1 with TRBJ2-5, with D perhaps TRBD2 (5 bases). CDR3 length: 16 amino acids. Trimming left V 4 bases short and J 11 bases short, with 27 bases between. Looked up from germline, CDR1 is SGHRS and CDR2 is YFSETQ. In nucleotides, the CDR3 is TGCGCCAGCAGCCGGCTTGAGGGTCCCTTTACGTACTCTCAGTACTTC. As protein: CASSRLEGPFTYSQYF.

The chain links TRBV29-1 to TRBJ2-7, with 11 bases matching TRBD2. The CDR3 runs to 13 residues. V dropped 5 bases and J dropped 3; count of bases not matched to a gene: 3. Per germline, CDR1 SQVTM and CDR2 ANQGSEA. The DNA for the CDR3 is TGCAGCGTTAGGACTAGCGGGTACTACGAGCAGTACTTC. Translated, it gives CSVRTSGYYEQYF.